This T cell receptor beta chain was profiled in a study of early T cells in non-severe SARS-CoV-2 infection. In the study overall: Bulk RNA from unsorted whole blood was sequenced; chains were unpaired.

Attachment of unique molecular identifiers to individual cDNA molecules was performed. One entry per CDR3 protein, called by TCRdb with MiXCR from the 5' RACE reads. The repertoire holds tens of thousands of distinct CDR3 sequences, with under 9% as singletons. Findings and limits, study-wide: Comparison of clonotypes with VDJdb favored anti-spike CD8 responses while missing private and CD4 specificities.

Germline assignment: CDR1 LGHDT and CDR2 YNNKEL (reference sequence). Losses at the gene ends were 6 bases for V and 0 bases for J; bases not matched to a gene: 11. The CDR3 length is 17 residues. In its sample, this clonotype was seen many times. The antigen remains undetermined. The source of this sequence is an adult who was a healthcare worker with PCR-confirmed SARS-CoV-2 infection or an uninfected control (not recorded which). Sequenced material: whole blood, taken at baseline. The chain has TRBV3-1 and TRBJ2-3, with TRBD2 identical over 8 bases. The CDR3 is CASSPKISGVSTDTQYF. In DNA form, the CDR3 reads TGTGCCAGCAGTCCCAAAATTAGCGGGGTTAGCACAGATACGCAGTATTTT.